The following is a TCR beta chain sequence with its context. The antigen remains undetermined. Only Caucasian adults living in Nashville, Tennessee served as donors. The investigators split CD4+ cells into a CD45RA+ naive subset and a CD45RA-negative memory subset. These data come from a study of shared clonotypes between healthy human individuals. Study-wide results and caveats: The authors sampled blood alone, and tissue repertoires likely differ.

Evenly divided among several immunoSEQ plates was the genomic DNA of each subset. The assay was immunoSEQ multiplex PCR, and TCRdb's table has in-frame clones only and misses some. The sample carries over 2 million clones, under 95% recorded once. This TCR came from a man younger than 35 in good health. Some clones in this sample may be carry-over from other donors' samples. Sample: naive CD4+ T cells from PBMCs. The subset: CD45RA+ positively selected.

CDR3 loop: CASSLWGRANEAFF. CDR3 DNA sequence: TGTGCCAGCAGCTTATGGGGCAGGGCAAATGAAGCTTTCTTT. The chain recombines TRBV7-9 with TRBJ1-1, with D tentatively TRBD1 (5 bases). The V end was cut by 2 bases, the J end by 7 bases, with 14 bases between. This CDR3 is built from 14 residues. CDR1 is SEHNR, CDR2 FQNEAQ, per germline (reference sequence).